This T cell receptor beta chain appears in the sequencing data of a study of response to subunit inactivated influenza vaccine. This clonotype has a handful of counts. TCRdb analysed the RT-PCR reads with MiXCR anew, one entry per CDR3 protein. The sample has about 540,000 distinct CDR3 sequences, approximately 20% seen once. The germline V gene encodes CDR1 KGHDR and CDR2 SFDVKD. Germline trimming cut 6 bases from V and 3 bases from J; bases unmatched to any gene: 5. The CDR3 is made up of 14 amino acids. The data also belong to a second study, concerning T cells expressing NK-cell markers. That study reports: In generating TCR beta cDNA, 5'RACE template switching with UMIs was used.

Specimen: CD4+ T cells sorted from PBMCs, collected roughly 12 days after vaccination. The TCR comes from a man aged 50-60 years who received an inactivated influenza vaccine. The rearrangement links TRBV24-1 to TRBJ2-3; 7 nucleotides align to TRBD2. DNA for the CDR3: TGTGCCACCAGTCCGGGGGGAGTGACAGATACGCAGTATTTT. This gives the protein CATSPGGVTDTQYF.